The 10 T cell receptor beta chains listed next were all sequenced from one sample in a study of beta chain features in type 1 diabetes. The authors reverse transcribed all of the isolated RNA, so sequencing captured expressed TCRB transcripts. The data were produced by immunoSEQ multiplex PCR, yet TCRdb's version contains in-frame clones alone and is incomplete. The sample includes a few hundred thousand clones, over 13% of them seen just once. The sequencing input was naive CD4+ T cells from blood. All receptors derive from a woman under 30 in good health.

The chain combines TRBV7-6 with TRBJ2-3, with TRBD1 as a possible D gene (5 bases). The V gene lost 1 base and the J gene lost 5 bases, with 13 bases spanning the gap. The CDR3 contains 15 residues. Germline V gene sequence: CDR1 SGHVS, CDR2 FNYEAQ. The DNA for the CDR3 is TGTGCCAGCAGCTTAGGGCAGGGTGTCTTAGATACGCAGTATTTT. Protein sequence: CASSLGQGVLDTQYF.

The rearrangement uses TRBV25-1 and TRBJ1-5; the match to TRBD1 covers 8 bases. The CDR3 length is 14 residues. Germline V gene data show CDR1 as MGHDK and CDR2 as SYGVNS. V lost 6 bases to trimming and J lost 7 bases; unmatched junction nucleotides: 8. CDR3: CASSYRGSSQPQHF. The CDR3 nucleotides read TGTGCCAGCAGCTACAGGGGGTCCAGCCAGCCCCAGCATTTT.

CDR3 nucleotides: TGTGCCTGGACTCCAGGGGGCCAAGATACGCAGTATTTT. This gives the protein CAWTPGGQDTQYF. The chain links TRBV30 to TRBJ2-3; the match to TRBD1 covers 8 bases. Per the germline V gene, CDR1 is GTSNPN and CDR2 is SVGIG (reference sequence). V lost 4 bases to trimming and J lost 5 bases; unmatched junction nucleotides: 5. This CDR3 spans 13 amino acids.

In this sample, this clone turned up a few times. The chain carries TRBV2 and TRBJ2-1; 14 nucleotides line up with TRBD2. This CDR3 is 15 amino acids long. Germline V gene lookup returns CDR1 SNHLY and CDR2 FYNNEI. V shed 6 bases and J 10 bases; nucleotides not matched to a gene: 8. CDR3 loop: CASSAGLAGDGEQFF. As DNA, the CDR3 is TGTGCCAGCAGCGCGGGACTAGCGGGAGATGGGGAGCAGTTCTTC.

In this sample, this clone turned up a few times. This chain joins TRBV7-2 and TRBJ2-5; 7 nucleotides match TRBD2. In germline, CDR1 is SGHTA, CDR2 FQGNSA. The CDR3 runs to 16 residues. Trimming cost V 5 bases and J 3 bases; bases outside gene matches: 12. The CDR3 region is CASSPRTSLAKETQYF. The CDR3, as DNA: TGTGCCAGCAGCCCGAGGACTAGTTTGGCAAAAGAGACCCAGTACTTC. The full variable domain, rest sourced from reference TRBV7-2 and TRBJ2-5, is GAGVSQSPSNKVTEKGKDVELRCDPISGHTALYWYRQSLGQGLEFLIYFQGNSAPDKSGLPSDRFSAERTGGSVSTLTIQRTQQEDSAVYLCASSPRTSLAKETQYFGPGTRLLVL.

The chain couples TRBV6-5 to TRBJ2-3; tentative D call: TRBD2 (6 bases). From germline, CDR1 is MNHEY and CDR2 SVGAGI. The CDR3 runs to 16 residues. Trimming removed 2 bases from V and 0 bases from J, with 12 bases in between. CDR3 nucleotides: TGTGCCAGCAGTTACGAAGGCGGGACTAGCACAGATACGCAGTATTTT. This codes for CASSYEGGTSTDTQYF.

This clone has only a few counts. This sequence joins TRBV29-1 and TRBJ2-7; tentative D call: TRBD2 (6 bases). The V end lost 7 bases, the J end lost 5 bases, and 21 bases lay between the germline ends. The CDR3 loop spans 14 amino acids. Looked up from germline, CDR1 is SQVTM and CDR2 is ANQGSEA. CDR3 amino acids: CSATSGTVGHEQYF. The CDR3 DNA follows: TGCAGCGCAACCTCCGGGACTGTCGGGCACGAGCAGTACTTC.

The rearrangement links TRBV6-5 to TRBJ1-2; 7 bases align to TRBD1. V was clipped by 7 bases and J by 5 bases; unmatched bases: 4. Per germline, CDR1 MNHEY and CDR2 SVGAGI. This CDR3 region has 12 residues. The CDR3 is CASKQTGYGYTF. The CDR3 DNA is TGTGCCAGCAAGCAGACAGGGTATGGCTACACCTTC.

The chain couples TRBV9 to TRBJ2-1; tentative D call: TRBD2 (7 bases). The CDR3 totals 13 residues. Germline CDR1 is SGDLS and CDR2 is YYNGEE. V was clipped by 4 bases and J by 9 bases, with 14 bases between them. CDR3 sequence reads: CASSSQGGVEQFF. The CDR3 DNA reads as TGTGCCAGCAGCTCCCAAGGGGGGGTTGAGCAGTTCTTC.

A few counts support this clone. The chain employs TRBV30 and TRBJ1-2, with D uncertain. CDR3 length: 11 amino acids. Germline V gene lookup returns CDR1 GTSNPN and CDR2 SVGIG (reference sequence). V was shortened by 7 bases and J by 8 bases, with 14 bases between the two germline ends. The CDR3 bases are TGTGCCTTCCCCCAGTCAATCGGCTACACCTTC. Translated: CAFPQSIGYTF.